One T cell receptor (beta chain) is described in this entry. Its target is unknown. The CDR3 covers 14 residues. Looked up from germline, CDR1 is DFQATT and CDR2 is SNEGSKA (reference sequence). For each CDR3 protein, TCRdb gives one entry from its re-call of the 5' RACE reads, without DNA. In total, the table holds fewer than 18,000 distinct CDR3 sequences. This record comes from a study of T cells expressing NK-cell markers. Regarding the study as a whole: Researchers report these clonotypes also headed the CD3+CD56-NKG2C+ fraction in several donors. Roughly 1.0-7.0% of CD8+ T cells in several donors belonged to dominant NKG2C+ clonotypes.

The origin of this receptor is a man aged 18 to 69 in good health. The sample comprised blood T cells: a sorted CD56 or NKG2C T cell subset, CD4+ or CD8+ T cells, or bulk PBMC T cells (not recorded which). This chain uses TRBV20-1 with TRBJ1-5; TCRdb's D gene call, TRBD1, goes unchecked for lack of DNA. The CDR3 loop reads CSASDRGSNQPQHF.